The sequence of this T cell receptor beta chain was determined in a study of blood T cell repertoires in COVID-19. Before they entered the study, exposed participants had met a COVID-19 case within 2 weeks. In its sample, this clone was seen once. Germline CDR1 and CDR2: LNHNV and YYDKDF (reference sequence). V shed 0 bases and J 6 bases; nucleotides not matched to a gene: 11. This CDR3 is 17 amino acids long. Original processing methods: The assay estimated nucleated cells by amplifying reference gene primers. Data came from immunoSEQ multiplex PCR; TCRdb stores just in-frame clones and leaves some out. V and J calls plus clone size are reproduced from that table; the DNA served to infer D and trimming. The data contain 360,000 or so clones, about nine tenths of them singletons.

The source of this sequence is a woman in her twenties or thirties who had been exposed to COVID-19. The V and J genes are TRBV15 and TRBJ2-7; TRBD2 agrees at 10 bases. Specimen: PBMCs or T cells enriched from blood (not recorded which). CDR3 in DNA: TGTGCCACCAGCAGAGATCCTCGGGGACTAGCGTCTCTCGAGCAGTACTTC. It translates to CATSRDPRGLASLEQYF.